The 3 T cell receptor beta chains below were found in one sample sequenced in a study of T-cell reconstitution after alpha-beta-depleted transplantation in children. As it was prepared, the TCRbeta library received unique molecular identifiers. TCRdb reanalysed the PCR reads using MiXCR and keeps one entry per CDR3 protein. The data show hundreds of thousands of distinct CDR3 sequences, about 15% seen once. The sample here was PBMCs from the stem cell graft donor, taken from the stem cell graft. These TCRs come from a human donor who donated a stem cell graft to a child with acute myeloid leukemia.

This clonotype was observed many times. This chain connects TRBV20-1 to TRBJ2-7; the match to TRBD2 covers 12 bases. Germline CDR1 reads DFQATT; CDR2 reads SNEGSKA (reference sequence). The CDR3 runs to 17 residues. The J segment lost 0 bases and the V segment lost 6 bases, leaving 12 bases of the junction unmatched. The CDR3 is CSAYGLAGRVNSYEQYF. CDR3 in DNA: TGCAGTGCGTACGGACTAGCGGGACGGGTAAACTCCTACGAGCAGTACTTC.

This clonotype has only a few counts. This chain joins TRBV12-3 or TRBV12-4 and TRBJ2-7, with unresolved D. This CDR3 spans 15 amino acids. V was cut by 8 bases and J by 0 bases, with 17 bases left in between. The CDR3 is CASPTRLLLSYEQYV. In DNA, the CDR3 is TGTGCCAGCCCCACCCGGCTTTTACTCTCCTACGAGCAGTACGTC.

The chain recombines TRBV7-6 with TRBJ2-3; 8 bases match TRBD2. The CDR3 extends over 17 amino acids. The ends lost 5 bases at V and 5 bases at J; junction bases unmatched: 15. CDR1 is SGHVS, CDR2 FNYEAQ, per germline. The CDR3 spells CASSPLGPGGKEDTQYF. CDR3 in DNA: TGTGCCAGCAGCCCGCTGGGTCCGGGGGGGAAAGAAGATACGCAGTATTTT.